The 24 T cell receptor beta chains given below trace back to one sample, sequenced in a study of patients and donors after allogeneic stem cell transplantation. TCRdb redid the calling of the RT-PCR reads with MiXCR, one entry per CDR3 protein. The table lists 28,000 or so distinct CDR3 sequences, approximately 6.3% of them singletons. Sample: blood, either unsorted or a sorted T cell fraction (not recorded which). The origin of the receptors is a human donor who was either an allogeneic HSCT recipient or a stem cell or donor lymphocyte infusion donor (not recorded which). It is not recorded whose cells these are; they may come from a transplant donor.

This clonotype was picked up many times. The chain recombines TRBV3-1 with TRBJ2-1, with TRBD2 matching 12 bases. Germline lookup yields CDR1 LGHDT and CDR2 YNNKEL (reference sequence). This CDR3 spans 17 amino acids. The ends lost 1 base at V and 4 bases at J; junction bases unmatched: 5. This CDR3 reads CASSQGLAGGSYNEQFF. The CDR3 DNA sequence: TGTGCCAGCAGCCAAGGGCTAGCGGGAGGGAGTTACAATGAGCAGTTCTTC.

Many counts were recorded for this clonotype. This chain joins TRBV28 and TRBJ1-5, with D perhaps matching TRBD1 (5 bases). CDR1 and CDR2 from the germline V gene are MDHEN and SYDVKM. The CDR3 consists of 16 residues. Trimming stripped 7 bases from V and 6 bases from J, with 22 bases between. CDR3 DNA: TGTGCCAGCAATCGTTCGGGGGGTAGCAGGAGTCAGCCCCAGCATTTT. Translated, it gives CASNRSGGSRSQPQHF.

The chain uses TRBV7-9 and TRBJ2-7; D might be TRBD2 (6 bases). V was clipped by 3 bases and J by 3 bases, with 12 bases between them. The CDR3 has 14 residues. The germline V gene has CDR1 SEHNR and CDR2 FQNEAQ (reference sequence). CDR3 bases: TGTGCCAGCAGCTTGGCGGGACCTATCTACGAGCAGTACTTC. Encoded protein: CASSLAGPIYEQYF.

The chain joins TRBV20-1 to TRBJ2-1; the D gene is possibly TRBD1 (6 bases). This CDR3 has 13 residues. Germline CDR1 is DFQATT and CDR2 is SNEGSKA (reference sequence). V lost 6 bases to trimming and J lost 3 bases, with 12 bases between them. This CDR3 is CSARRTDYNEQFF. In DNA, the CDR3 is TGCAGTGCGAGACGGACAGACTACAATGAGCAGTTCTTC.

Only a few counts were recorded for this clonotype. The chain recombines TRBV12-3 or TRBV12-4 with TRBJ2-7, with 7 bases identical to TRBD2. The CDR3 extends over 13 amino acids. With 0 bases clipped from V and 4 bases from J, the junction kept 0 bases outside the gene matches. The CDR3 loop is CASSLAGGYEQYF. The CDR3 DNA sequence: TGTGCCAGCAGTTTAGCGGGAGGGTACGAGCAGTACTTC.

This clonotype was recorded many times. The chain links TRBV7-2 to TRBJ1-6; 9 bases match TRBD1. The CDR3 runs to 15 residues. V dropped 1 base and J dropped 6; count of bases not matched to a gene: 1. Germline CDR1 SGHTA, CDR2 FQGNSA. This chain's CDR3 is CASSLGDRVNSPLHF. CDR3 sequence (DNA): TGTGCCAGCAGCTTAGGGGACAGGGTTAATTCACCCCTCCACTTT. Supplemented by reference TRBV7-2 and TRBJ1-6, the full variable domain reads GAGVSQSPSNKVTEKGKDVELRCDPISGHTALYWYRQSLGQGLEFLIYFQGNSAPDKSGLPSDRFSAERTGGSVSTLTIQRTQQEDSAVYLCASSLGDRVNSPLHFGNGTRLTVT.

Only a few counts were recorded for this clonotype. V and J are TRBV5-5 and TRBJ2-2, with unresolved D. V lost 0 bases and J lost 5, with 8 bases in between. The CDR3 length is 14 residues. The germline CDR1 and CDR2 sequences are SGHKS and YYEKEE (reference sequence). The CDR3 spells CASSLGRVTGELFF. The CDR3 DNA follows: TGTGCCAGCAGCTTGGGGAGAGTTACCGGGGAGCTGTTTTTT.

This clonotype appeared many times. In DNA form, the CDR3 reads TGTGCCAGCAGCTTAGGGACAGGGGGCTTGGGACAGCCCCAGCATTTT. Residues: CASSLGTGGLGQPQHF. V usage is TRBV7-6 and J usage is TRBJ1-5; 11 nucleotides agree with TRBD1. Trimming removed 1 base from V and 7 bases from J; junction bases left unmatched: 6. The CDR3 sequence is 16 residues long. Germline V gene sequence: CDR1 SGHVS, CDR2 FNYEAQ. Drawing the rest from reference TRBV7-6 and TRBJ1-5, the complete variable domain is GAGVSQSPRYKVTKRGQDVALRCDPISGHVSLYWYRQALGQGPEFLTYFNYEAQQDKSGLPNDRFSAERPEGSISTLTIQRTEQRDSAMYRCASSLGTGGLGQPQHFGDGTRLSIL.

By its share, this clonotype is medium-sized (0.01 to 0.1%). V and J are TRBV29-1 and TRBJ1-1, with 8 positions matching TRBD1. CDR1 is SQVTM, CDR2 ANQGSEA, per germline. This CDR3 comprises 16 residues. With V trimmed by 6 bases and J by 8 bases, 20 bases remained unmatched. For the CDR3, the DNA is TGCAGCGTCTGGGGACAGGCGAGCGTTTGGGCTCAAGAAGCTTTCTTT. Translation: CSVWGQASVWAQEAFF.

To note about this clonotype: Compared with germline, one end of the junction differs, possibly owing to a read error. The chain is built from TRBV19 and TRBJ2-3; D gene ambiguous. The CDR3 is made up of 12 amino acids. CDR1 and CDR2 (germline): LNHDA, SQIVND (reference sequence). CDR3 DNA: TGTGCCAGTAGTGTCGGGTCGACTCGCAAGGATTTT. Encoded protein: CASSVGSTRKDF.

This clonotype was recorded at least ten times. The chain couples TRBV7-9 to TRBJ2-7, with 11 bases fitting TRBD1. The CDR3 covers 16 residues. Trimming removed 4 bases from V and 4 bases from J; junction bases left unmatched: 9. Germline CDR1 SEHNR, CDR2 FQNEAQ (reference sequence). For the CDR3, the DNA is TGTGCCAGCAGCTCGCCTGCTGGGACAGGGGGGTACGAGCAGTACTTC. It is translated as CASSSPAGTGGYEQYF. The full variable domain, completed using reference TRBV7-9 and TRBJ2-7, is DTGVSQNPRHKITKRGQNVTFRCDPISEHNRLYWYRQTLGQGPEFLTYFQNEAQLEKSRLLSDRFSAERPKGSFSTLEIQRTEQGDSAMYLCASSSPAGTGGYEQYFGPGTRLTVT.

V is TRBV20-1 and J is TRBJ2-7; 10 bases match TRBD2. CDR1 is DFQATT, CDR2 SNEGSKA, per germline (reference sequence). The ends lost 6 bases at V and 3 bases at J; junction bases unmatched: 5. The CDR3 extends over 13 amino acids. CDR3 protein: CSASWTSGYEQYF. The CDR3 DNA reads as TGCAGTGCCTCGTGGACTAGCGGCTACGAGCAGTACTTC.

This clonotype was seen many times. The chain combines TRBV5-1 with TRBJ2-1; 9 nucleotides agree with TRBD1. The length of the CDR3 is 16 residues. Germline loops: CDR1 SGHRS, CDR2 YFSETQ. Unmatched junction bases numbered 8, after V lost 3 bases and J lost 4 bases. CDR3 sequence reads: CASSSVSGQGYNEQFF. The CDR3, as DNA: TGCGCCAGCAGCTCAGTTTCGGGACAGGGTTACAATGAGCAGTTCTTC.

This clonotype was observed at least ten times. The chain has TRBV18 and TRBJ1-2; D is uncertain. Looked up from germline, CDR1 is KGHSH and CDR2 is LQKENI. CDR3 length: 13 amino acids. Trimming stripped 3 bases from V and 4 bases from J, with 9 bases between. This chain's CDR3 is CASSPTDIYGYTF. The DNA of the CDR3 is TGTGCCAGCTCACCGACCGACATCTATGGCTACACCTTC.

This clonotype was counted many times. This rearrangement joins TRBV4-2 to TRBJ2-7, with TRBD2 matching over 11 bases. Germline CDR1 LGHNA, CDR2 YNFKEQ. The CDR3 runs 15 residues. The V gene end was trimmed by 3 bases and the J gene end by 5 bases; junction bases not matched to a gene: 6. The CDR3 protein is CASSQVAGGFNEQYF. CDR3 DNA: TGTGCCAGCAGCCAGGTAGCGGGAGGGTTCAACGAGCAGTACTTC.

The table lists this clonotype with many counts. The genes are TRBV25-1 and TRBJ1-4, with 8 bases identical to TRBD1. This CDR3 has 15 residues. With V trimmed by 2 bases and J by 10 bases, 9 bases remained unmatched. Germline V gene lookup returns CDR1 MGHDK and CDR2 SYGVNS. The CDR3 sequence is CASSERGTGSGKLFF. The CDR3 nucleotides are TGTGCCAGCAGTGAACGCGGGACAGGCAGCGGAAAACTGTTTTTT.

This clonotype came up a few times. V is TRBV28 and J is TRBJ2-7; TRBD2 matches at 13 bases. Germline-derived CDR1 and CDR2 are MDHEN and SYDVKM. The CDR3 extends over 15 amino acids. With V trimmed by 6 bases and J by 7 bases, 9 bases remained unmatched. The CDR3 nucleotides read TGTGCCAGCAGCACTAGCGGGAGGGCCTTCAGGGAGCAGTACTTC. It specifies CASSTSGRAFREQYF.

The chain links TRBV28 to TRBJ2-2; 10 nucleotides match TRBD2. With V trimmed by 1 base and J by 6 bases, 5 bases remained unmatched. Germline V gives CDR1 MDHEN, CDR2 SYDVKM. There are 16 residues in the CDR3. The CDR3 region is CASSLLASGSPGELFF. The CDR3 DNA follows: TGTGCCAGCAGTTTATTGGCTAGCGGGAGTCCCGGGGAGCTGTTTTTT.

Ten or more counts support this clonotype. The CDR3 protein is CASSFGNTIYF. In nucleotides, the CDR3 is TGTGCCAGCAGCTTCGGAAACACCATATATTTT. The chain combines TRBV11-2 with TRBJ1-3, with D unresolved. The CDR3 totals 11 residues. V lost 3 bases to trimming and J lost 4 bases, with 1 base between them. CDR1 is SGHAT and CDR2 is FQNNGV in the germline V gene.

The rearrangement joins TRBV11-2 to TRBJ2-2; D ambiguous. The germline gives CDR1 SGHAT, CDR2 FQNNGV. This CDR3 has 15 amino acids. Trimming stripped 1 base from V and 4 bases from J, with 10 bases between. The CDR3 reads CASSLAGSRTGELFF. DNA for the CDR3: TGTGCCAGCAGCTTAGCTGGGTCGCGCACCGGGGAGCTGTTTTTT.

In this sample, this clonotype turned up many times. The chain has TRBV20-1 and TRBJ1-3; D is possibly TRBD1 (5 bases). With 8 bases removed from V and 2 bases from J, the gap between germline ends came to 22 bases. The CDR3 is 16 amino acids. Germline CDR1 is DFQATT and CDR2 is SNEGSKA (reference sequence). The CDR3 here is CSLASNRGEAGNTIYF. The DNA of the CDR3 is TGCAGTCTTGCTAGTAACCGGGGGGAGGCTGGAAACACCATATATTTT.

The chain employs TRBV5-1 and TRBJ2-5; 9 positions agree with TRBD2. With 7 bases clipped from V and 4 bases from J, the junction kept 8 bases outside the gene matches. Germline-derived CDR1 and CDR2 are SGHRS and YFSETQ. This CDR3 contains 14 residues. The CDR3 loop reads CASRREGQGETQYF. CDR3 bases: TGCGCCAGCCGGCGGGAGGGCCAAGGAGAGACCCAGTACTTC.

This clonotype was detected ten times or more. This chain links TRBV7-2 with TRBJ2-1; 10 bases fit TRBD2. With 5 bases clipped from V and 1 base from J, the junction kept 5 bases outside the gene matches. Germline V gives CDR1 SGHTA, CDR2 FQGNSA. The CDR3 has 16 residues. The CDR3 here is CASSRKREGSYNEQFF. The DNA of the CDR3 is TGTGCCAGCAGCAGAAAGCGGGAGGGATCCTACAATGAGCAGTTCTTC. Supplemented by reference TRBV7-2 and TRBJ2-1, the full variable domain reads GAGVSQSPSNKVTEKGKDVELRCDPISGHTALYWYRQSLGQGLEFLIYFQGNSAPDKSGLPSDRFSAERTGGSVSTLTIQRTQQEDSAVYLCASSRKREGSYNEQFFGPGTRLTVL.

This clonotype was counted ten times or more. The chain carries TRBV7-9 and TRBJ2-5; TRBD2 aligns across 7 bases. This CDR3 has 14 residues. The germline gives CDR1 SEHNR, CDR2 FQNEAQ (reference sequence). The J segment lost 5 bases and the V segment lost 5 bases, leaving 8 bases of the junction unmatched. In DNA form, the CDR3 reads TGTGCCAGCAGCCCCTGGGGGGGATTTGAGACCCAGTACTTC. This translates into CASSPWGGFETQYF.